These T cell receptor beta chains were read from a single sample in a study of beta chain features in type 1 diabetes. Generated by immunoSEQ multiplex PCR, the TCRdb table keeps only in-frame clones and is missing some. The sample consists of 500,000 to 700,000 clones, about 14% of them appearing once. Sequenced material: naive CD4+ T cells from blood. These receptors were obtained from a young man in good health. Each CDR3 is given with its conserved first and last residue. Fields, in order: D gene, clone size, V gene, J gene, CDR3 DNA, CDR3 protein. A D gene is named only where the DNA matches it firmly. Not all rows give a size; the values are once, few, many and, for expanded clones, a class.

d_call: .
clone_size: few
v_call: TRBV28
j_call: TRBJ1-1
cdr3_nt: TGTGCCAGCACCCGAGGGGGGTCGAGACTTGGAGCTTTCTTT
cdr3_aa: CASTRGGSRLGAFF

d_call: .
clone_size: few
v_call: TRBV18
j_call: TRBJ2-1
cdr3_nt: TGTGCCAGCTCACCCGATAGGGTCTCCTACAATGAGCAGTTCTTC
cdr3_aa: CASSPDRVSYNEQFF

d_call: .
clone_size: few
v_call: TRBV5-6
j_call: TRBJ2-6
cdr3_nt: TGTGCCAGCAGCTTGGGACGGAACTCTGGGGCCAACGTCCTGACTTTC
cdr3_aa: CASSLGRNSGANVLTF

d_call: TRBD1
clone_size: few
v_call: TRBV5-1
j_call: TRBJ1-6
cdr3_nt: TGCGCCAGCCACCGGGACAGGGTTGATTCACCCCTCCACTTT
cdr3_aa: CASHRDRVDSPLHF

d_call: .
clone_size: few
v_call: TRBV5-4
j_call: TRBJ2-5
cdr3_nt: TGTGCCAGCGAGGGGGTAGAGACCCAGTACTTC
cdr3_aa: CASEGVETQYF

d_call: .
clone_size: .
v_call: TRBV7-9
j_call: TRBJ1-2
cdr3_nt: TGTGCCAGCACCCGCGGACAGCAGAACTATGGCTACACCTTC
cdr3_aa: CASTRGQQNYGYTF

d_call: TRBD2
clone_size: few
v_call: TRBV7-8
j_call: TRBJ2-5
cdr3_nt: TGTGCCAGCAGGACACCGGGACAGAGACTAGCGGGAGGCCAAGAGACCCAGTACTTC
cdr3_aa: CASRTPGQRLAGGQETQYF

d_call: .
clone_size: few
v_call: TRBV6-5
j_call: TRBJ2-2
cdr3_nt: TGTGCCAGCAGTTCGCCGGGACGGCTGTTTTTT
cdr3_aa: CASSSPGRLFF

d_call: TRBD1
clone_size: .
v_call: TRBV6-5
j_call: TRBJ2-1
cdr3_nt: TGTGCCAGCAGTGAGCGGACAGGGGGGCAGTTCTTC
cdr3_aa: CASSERTGGQFF

d_call: .
clone_size: few
v_call: TRBV2
j_call: TRBJ2-1
cdr3_nt: TGTGCCAGCTTGAAGGGGGAGGGGCAGTTCTTC
cdr3_aa: CASLKGEGQFF

d_call: .
clone_size: few
v_call: TRBV21-1
j_call: TRBJ1-5
cdr3_nt: TGTGCCAGCAGTGGGGGCTTGAGGCAGCCCCAGCATTTT
cdr3_aa: CASSGGLRQPQHF